This TCR beta chain derives from a study of regulatory T cells in long-lasting Graves disease (dated by TCRdb to 2020 to 2023). Describing the broader study: Patients with newly diagnosed Graves' disease had been on antithyroid drugs for under 3 months. A total of around 35 samples underwent TCR sequencing: about 13 from persistent and around 20 from newly diagnosed Graves' disease patients. The study took place in China and was registered as a clinical trial. Persistent Graves' disease patients were compared with newly diagnosed Graves' disease patients by peripheral blood TCR sequencing and RNA sequencing.

The time point label here, explained by the study, means: newly diagnosed GD, antithyroid drugs for less than 3 months. RNA was extracted from PBMCs in TRIzol for both TCR sequencing and RNA sequencing. The diagnosis of Graves' disease was made according to American Thyroid Association guidelines. Patients were recruited from an endocrinology department in Xi'an, China. From each patient, 8 to 10 milliliters of peripheral blood was collected into an EDTA anticoagulant tube. PBMCs were isolated by Ficoll Paque Plus density gradient separation without further T cell sorting. An Agilent 2100 Bioanalyzer and agarose gel were used to check RNA quality, while a NanoDrop 2000 measured RNA concentration. With regard to this clonotype: The antigen it recognizes is unknown. Per-base qualities were not stored, and no clone one base away is much larger.

From its cysteine to its phenylalanine, the CDR3 spans 13 amino acids. The entry retains the CDR3 DNA only, 39 bases that are in frame from base 1. A distance of 11 bases separates the germline ends of V and J, which lose 8 bases and 0 bases respectively. General conclusions and limits of the study: TRBV28, TRBJ1-2 and TRBJ2-5 were preferentially used in persistent disease, while TRBV20-1 and TRBJ2-1 were favored in newly diagnosed disease. Only peripheral blood was studied, because thyroid tissue, the primary lesion, was inaccessible. The authors acknowledged the small sample size as a limitation that may reduce accuracy. Sequencing and analysis were limited to the TCR beta chain. Persistent Graves' disease patients showed lower TCR Shannon entropy and fewer highly expanded clones than newly diagnosed patients, suggesting clonal expansion. A larger number of public clonotypes was shared among persistent patients (approximately 3,000) than among newly diagnosed patients (around 970).

Library construction relied on multiplex PCR. The sequencing machine was an Illumina HiSeq 4000. CDR3 regions were amplified by Arm-PCR with iRepertoire HTBI primers to construct TCR beta libraries. Before sequencing, the PCR products went through gel purification. On the study's bioinformatics: Gene usage analysis of CDR3 amino acid clonotypes used the approximately 62 TRBV and 14 TRBJ segments found across samples. COPE and FqMerger were used to merge the filtered high-quality paired reads into contigs. BLAST was used to align contigs to IMGT TRBV, TRBD and TRBJ reference genes, and CDR3 was defined according to IMGT. Any clonotype with a frequency above 0.1% was counted as a highly expanded clone. Shannon entropy served as the measure of repertoire diversity, while the Gini coefficient captured V-J evenness. Clonotypes shared by more than one individual were considered public. TCRdb reprocessed the public reads (quality trimming at Q25 with fastp, clone calling with MiXCR) and kept in-frame beta chains. For every CDR3 protein sequence, its rows merge into one entry that carries the most common genes and DNA. TCRdb, rather than the study authors, made the V and J calls. For this sample there are around 500,000 distinct CDR3 sequences; roughly a sixth appear just once. The ten largest clones take up 20% to 25% of the sample.

These sequences were also reported in another study, on T cells in Graves' hyperthyroidism and ophthalmopathy. Per the second study: Graves' hyperthyroidism was defined as stable when no progression to ophthalmopathy occurred over 18 months of follow-up. The hyperthyroidism patients were between 18 and 65 years old and newly diagnosed, with a disease duration of less than 2 months. Patients with uncontrolled infections, other autoimmune diseases, pregnancy or lactation were excluded. Diagnoses were established on the basis of clinical symptoms, serum thyroxine and TRAb, thyroid ultrasound, and orbital computed tomography. For the first round of RT-PCR on the TCR CDR3, the HTBI primer set was used together with the Qiagen OneStep RT-PCR kit. Blood samples also contained most of the expanded thyroid clonotypes (frequency above 0.001), which suggests that blood repertoires may reflect thyroid immune responses. In cross-validation, a model built on a 13 V-J signature told ophthalmopathy apart from stable hyperthyroidism with approximately 90% sensitivity and around 84% specificity, and in testing the same model reached 80%/75%. In validation, the model predicted progression to ophthalmopathy with approximately 71% sensitivity and approximately 72% specificity, a median of around 6.6 months before onset. TCR V-J signatures able to tell the groups apart were searched for in a discovery cohort of some 97 patients, of whom more than 40 had Graves' ophthalmopathy and 57 had stable Graves' hyperthyroidism. Prospective prediction of ophthalmopathy was tested in an independent validation cohort of fewer than 20 hyperthyroidism patients and 17 patients who later progressed to ophthalmopathy. The approximately 90 discovery patients were randomly split 7:3 into training and test sets. In more than 5 Graves' hyperthyroidism patients, the study also compared T-cell repertoires from thyroid tissue with T-cell repertoires from blood. Following sampling, methimazole starting at 30 mg daily was given to hyperthyroidism patients, and high-dose intravenous methylprednisolone was given to ophthalmopathy patients. A second multiplex PCR round built the libraries, followed by size selection and purification. Paired-end sequencing of the libraries was performed with 100 bp reads on an Illumina HiSeq2000. SOAPnuke was used to process the raw data, throwing out any read that contained adapters or uncalled bases, had a mean Phred below 15, or lacked an exact constant-primer or identifier match. COPE v1.2.5 was used to merge the high-quality paired reads, and each unique nucleotide sequence was defined as a clonotype. Clonotypes were aligned to IMGT TRBV, TRBD and TRBJ reference segments using MiTCR v1.1. The analysis was restricted to V-J combinations with a frequency above 0.0001, which together covered 99% to 99.2% of the repertoires. The TCS score was defined as the ratio of F50 (clonal expansion) to E x V (chaos), calculated using BLOSUM62-based TCRdist between CDR3 peptides within each V-J. Welch's t-statistics and random forest reduced roughly 540 V-J features to about 13, which were used in a naive Bayes classifier (R e1071). Sample size was not statistically predetermined, and investigators were not blinded to group allocation. According to the paper, TCR Vbeta CDR3 sequencing was carried out on approximately 140 peripheral blood samples, which came from some 41 ophthalmopathy, under 85 hyperthyroidism and roughly 17 progressor patients.

This sequence originates from a woman aged 35-65 years with Graves disease. Donor details come from another sample of the same person, matched by shared clones. The sequence is built from TRBV12-3 or TRBV12-4 and TRBJ2-7; no D gene call is confident. Sequencing was performed on peripheral blood mononuclear cells (PBMCs), taken at new diagnosis, from a patient treated with antithyroid drugs. DNA sequence: TGTGCCAGCGCATCAACAAGCTCCTACGAGCAGTACTTC. The resulting protein is CASASTSSYEQYF.